This T cell receptor beta chain is drawn from a study of early T cells in non-severe SARS-CoV-2 infection. About the study: The chains were unpaired, and the sequenced material was bulk RNA from unsorted whole blood. Findings and caveats of the study: Matching with VDJdb favored anti-spike CD8 responses (missing private and CD4 specificities).

This clonotype occurred a few times. Its antigen remains unknown. Individual cDNA molecules were tagged with unique molecular identifiers, the study reported. TCRdb re-analysed the 5' RACE reads in MiXCR, keeping a single row per CDR3 protein. The table has 51,000 or so distinct CDR3 sequences, 9.5% to 11% seen once. The CDR3 has 14 residues. Trimming cost V 5 bases and J 5 bases; bases outside gene matches: 8. From germline, CDR1 is SGHTA and CDR2 FQGNSA. Material: whole blood. The rearrangement links TRBV7-2 to TRBJ2-7, with 8 nucleotides matching TRBD1. The receptor's source is an adult who was a healthcare worker with PCR-confirmed SARS-CoV-2 infection or an uninfected control (not recorded which). DNA for the CDR3: TGTGCCAGCAGCATCTTAACGACAGGGGACGAGCAGTACTTC. Translation gives CASSILTTGDEQYF.